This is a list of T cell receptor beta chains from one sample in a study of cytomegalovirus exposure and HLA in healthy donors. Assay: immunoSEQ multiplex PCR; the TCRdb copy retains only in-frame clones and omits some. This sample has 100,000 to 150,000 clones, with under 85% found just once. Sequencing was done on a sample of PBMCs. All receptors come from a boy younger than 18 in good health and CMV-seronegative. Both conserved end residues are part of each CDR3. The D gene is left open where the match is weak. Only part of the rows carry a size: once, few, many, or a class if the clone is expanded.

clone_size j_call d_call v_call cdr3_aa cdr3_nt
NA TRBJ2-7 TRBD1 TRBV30 CAWVHRGRAYEQYF TGTGCCTGGGTGCACAGGGGAAGGGCCTACGAGCAGTACTTC
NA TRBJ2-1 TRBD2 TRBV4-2 CASSQSLAGGPYNEQFF TGTGCCAGCAGCCAATCTCTAGCGGGAGGACCCTACAATGAGCAGTTCTTC
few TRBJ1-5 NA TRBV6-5 CASSYLSQPQHF TGTGCCAGCAGTTACCTGTCTCAGCCCCAGCATTTT
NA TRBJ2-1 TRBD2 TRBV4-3 CASSQDYASGYNEQFF TGCGCCAGCAGCCAAGACTACGCTAGCGGCTACAATGAGCAGTTCTTC
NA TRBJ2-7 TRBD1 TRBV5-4 CASSFPGQAPYEQYF TGTGCCAGCAGCTTTCCAGGACAGGCACCGTACGAGCAGTACTTC
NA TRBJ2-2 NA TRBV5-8 CASSLEGQLITGELFF TGTGCCAGCAGCTTGGAAGGACAGCTGATAACCGGGGAGCTGTTTTTT
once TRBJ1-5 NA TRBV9 CASSAGTNQPQHF TGTGCCAGCAGCGCGGGAACAAATCAGCCCCAGCATTTT
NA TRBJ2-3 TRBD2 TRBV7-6 CASSLAPSGGSTDTQYF TGTGCCAGCAGCTTAGCGCCTAGCGGGGGTAGCACAGATACGCAGTATTTT
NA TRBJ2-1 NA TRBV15 CATSRDGALSDEQFF TGTGCCACCAGCAGAGATGGTGCGCTAAGCGATGAGCAGTTCTTC
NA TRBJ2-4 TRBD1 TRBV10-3 CAIWAGGLNIQYF TGTGCCATTTGGGCAGGGGGCTTGAACATTCAGTACTTC
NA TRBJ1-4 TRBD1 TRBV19 CASSTTGTGGEKLFF TGTGCCAGTAGTACGACCGGGACAGGGGGTGAAAAACTGTTTTTT
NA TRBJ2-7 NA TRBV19 CASSPGDFYEQYF TGTGCCAGTAGTCCCGGGGACTTCTACGAGCAGTACTTC
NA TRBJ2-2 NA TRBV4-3 CASSQGDHRVDTGELFF TGCGCCAGCAGCCAAGGGGATCACAGGGTTGACACCGGGGAGCTGTTTTTT
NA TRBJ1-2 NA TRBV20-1 CSANRAGYTF TGCAGTGCGAACAGGGCGGGCTACACCTTC
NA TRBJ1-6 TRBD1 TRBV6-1 CASRFPGQGKPLHF TGTGCCAGCAGATTCCCAGGACAGGGGAAACCCCTCCACTTT
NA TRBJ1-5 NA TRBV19 CASSIQGSNQPQHF TGTGCCAGTAGTATACAGGGGAGCAATCAGCCCCAGCATTTT
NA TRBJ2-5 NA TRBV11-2 CASSRTEVKGTQYF TGTGCCAGCAGTCGGACAGAGGTAAAGGGGACCCAGTACTTC
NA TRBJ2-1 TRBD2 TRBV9 CASSVSSGRGSYNEQFF TGTGCCAGCAGCGTTAGTAGCGGGAGGGGGTCCTACAATGAGCAGTTCTTC
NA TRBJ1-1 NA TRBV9 CASSSPGLLNTEAFF TGTGCCAGCAGCAGCCCGGGACTGTTGAACACTGAAGCTTTCTTT
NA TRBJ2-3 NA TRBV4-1 CASSLEVTGDTQYF TGCGCCAGCAGCCTTGAGGTGACGGGAGATACGCAGTATTTT
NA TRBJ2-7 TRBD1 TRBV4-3 CASSQKQGSEQYF TGCGCCAGCAGCCAGAAACAGGGGAGCGAGCAGTACTTC
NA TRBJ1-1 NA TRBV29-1 CSVESYGRNTEAFF TGCAGCGTTGAATCTTATGGCCGGAACACTGAAGCTTTCTTT
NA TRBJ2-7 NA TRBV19 CASKGPSANEQYF TGTGCCAGTAAGGGCCCTAGCGCCAACGAGCAGTACTTC
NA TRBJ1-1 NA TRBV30 CAWSGEFLAFF TGTGCCTGGAGCGGGGAATTTTTGGCTTTCTTT
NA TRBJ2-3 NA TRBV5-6 CASSPPTINTDTQYF TGTGCCAGCAGCCCCCCGACTATCAACACAGATACGCAGTATTTT
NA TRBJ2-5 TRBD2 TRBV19 CASRTSGSGETQYF TGTGCCAGTAGGACTAGCGGGAGTGGGGAGACCCAGTACTTC
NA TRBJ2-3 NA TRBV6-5 CASTGLRDTQYF TGTGCCAGCACGGGACTTCGAGATACGCAGTATTTT
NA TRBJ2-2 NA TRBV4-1 CASSQVEGTGELFF TGCGCCAGCAGCCAAGTCGAGGGTACCGGGGAGCTGTTTTTT
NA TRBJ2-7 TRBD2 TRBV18 CASSPLSPSGRPNPYEQYF TGTGCCAGCTCACCACTCTCTCCTAGCGGGAGGCCAAACCCCTACGAGCAGTACTTC
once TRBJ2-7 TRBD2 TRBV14 CASSPLAGKVGEQYF TGTGCCAGCAGCCCACTAGCGGGAAAGGTGGGAGAGCAGTACTTC
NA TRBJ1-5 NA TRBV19 CASSVEGGQPQHF TGTGCCAGTAGTGTCGAGGGTGGGCAGCCCCAGCATTTT
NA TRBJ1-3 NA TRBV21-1 CASSKEGGDRPGNTIYF TGTGCCAGCAGCAAAGAGGGGGGGGACAGGCCTGGAAACACCATATATTTT
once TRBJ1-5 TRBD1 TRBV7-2 CASSQGQPYQPQHF TGTGCCAGCAGCCAGGGACAGCCCTATCAGCCCCAGCATTTT
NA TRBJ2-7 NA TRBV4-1 CASSQWVGATSYEQYF TGCGCCAGCAGCCAATGGGTGGGGGCCACCTCCTACGAGCAGTACTTC
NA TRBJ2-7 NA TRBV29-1 CSVLHNWSYEQYF TGCAGCGTTCTTCACAATTGGTCCTACGAGCAGTACTTC
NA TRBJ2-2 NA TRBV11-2 CASSKGVDPNGELFF TGTGCCAGCAGCAAAGGGGTCGACCCTAACGGGGAGCTGTTTTTT
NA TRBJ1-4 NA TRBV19 CASSIGRVPEKLFF TGTGCCAGTAGTATAGGCAGGGTGCCTGAAAAACTGTTTTTT
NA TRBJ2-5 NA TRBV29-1 CSVGHGNTYQETQYF TGCAGCGTTGGTCACGGGAACACGTACCAAGAGACCCAGTACTTC
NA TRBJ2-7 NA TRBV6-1 CASSELGDSTYEQYF TGTGCCAGCAGTGAACTGGGGGACTCTACCTACGAGCAGTACTTC
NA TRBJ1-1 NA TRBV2 CASSEGGDTEAFF TGTGCCAGCAGTGAGGGGGGGGACACTGAAGCTTTCTTT
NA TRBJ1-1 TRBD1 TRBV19 CASSSRDRTNTEAFF TGTGCCAGTAGTAGCCGGGACAGGACGAACACTGAAGCTTTCTTT
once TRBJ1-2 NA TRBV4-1 CATSGAPETNYGYTF TGCGCCACCTCAGGGGCGCCCGAGACTAACTATGGCTACACCTTC